This TCR beta chain was recovered during a study of molecular identifiers for immune sequencing clone quantification. In the study overall: Replicates partitioned RNA from 20,000 or 100,000 naive CD8 cells into five parts, sequencing four. Study conclusions and caveats: Jurkat TCR RNA spiked in from one cell could reportedly be detected among 800,000 to 1,000,000 naive cells. In CMV-specific effectors, clones above 20 copies held over 97% of molecules; naive, under 1%.

As concerns this clonotype: The antigen is undetermined. This may be a read error, as it is one base from a much larger clone.

Naive CD8 T cells, phenotype CD8+CD4-CCR7+CD45RA+, were sorted. One entry per CDR3 protein results from TCRdb running MiXCR on the PCR reads. The sample comprises roughly 40,000 distinct CDR3 sequences, less than 20% of which are singletons, and more than 6% rests with the top ten. The CDR3 is made up of 11 amino acids. V shed 7 bases and J shed 4 bases, with 7 bases lying between them. CDR1 and CDR2 from the germline V gene are SEHNR and FQNEAQ (reference sequence). This sequence originates from a human donor in good health. Some libraries in this study had Jurkat cell RNA spiked in. Sequencing was carried out using naive CD8+ T cells from blood, with Jurkat cell RNA spiked in. Subset given: FACS-sorted CD8+CD4-CCR7+CD45RA+ naive T cells. The chain joins TRBV7-9 to TRBJ1-2; D remains unclear. The CDR3 DNA reads as TGTGCCAGCAAGGGAGGCTATGGCTACACCTTC. Translating it yields CASKGGYGYTF.